This TCR beta chain emerged from a study of T-cell reconstitution after alpha-beta-depleted transplantation in children (dated by TCRdb to between 2015 and 2016). Study-wide context: Using TCR repertoire profiling, the study followed T-cell immune reconstitution in a quantitative way in children after TCRalphabeta/CD19-depleted allogeneic hematopoietic cell transplantation. On the study overall, not on this receptor specifically: The apparently early alphabetaT-cell count recovery about two months after transplant was reportedly dependent on only several hundred rapidly expanded clones derived from non-depleted graft cells. Over subsequent months, a decline in hyperexpanded clone frequencies was noted, and after one year, T-cell counts and TCRbeta diversity were mostly ascribed to newly produced T cells. In some patients, the high TCRbeta diversity seen at day 60 was put down to recipient T cells and intrathymic progenitors that had survived conditioning.

Library generation was performed with PCR. These reads were obtained on an Illumina HiSeq 2500. TCR library preparation used molecular barcoding, with unique molecular identifiers applied to normalize quantification of the TCRbeta repertoire. Using fastp trimming at Q25 and MiXCR clonotype assembly, TCRdb reanalyzed the public sequencing data and kept in-frame beta chains. Each CDR3 protein appears once, grouped with its most common genes and DNA. Present in this sample are fewer than 550,000 distinct CDR3 sequences, around 10% of which were seen just once. The biggest ten clones account for around 13% of the sample. The meaning of the sample's treatment or condition label: allogeneic hematopoietic cell transplantation with graft depleted of TCRalphabeta T cells and CD19 B cells. The transplant recipients were children given TCRalphabeta/CD19-depleted allogeneic hematopoietic cell grafts. V is clipped by 1 base and J by 4 bases, and the sequence between their germline boundaries is 10 bases long. The CDR3 holds 14 amino acids from the cysteine to the phenylalanine. The entry retains the CDR3 DNA only, 42 bases that are in frame from base 1. The germline V gene sets CDR1 to SGHRS and CDR2 to YFSETQ.

There are a few counts of this clonotype. The specificity of this receptor is unknown. No base qualities exist here, and no much larger clone lies one base off it. This sequence was found in a female patient under 10 years old who had a stem cell transplant for aplastic anemia, so the T cells may come from the graft donor. The V gene is TRBV5-1 and the J gene is TRBJ2-3, with the D gene not clear enough to name. The specimen was PBMCs, mostly from graft donor cells, collected 180 days after TCRalphabeta/CD19-depleted stem cell transplant. The base sequence is TGCGCCAGCAGCTTGTCTCGAGGCGCAGATACGCAGTATTTT. Translation gives CASSLSRGADTQYF.